This is a list of T cell receptor beta chains from one sample in a study of regulatory T cells in long-lasting Graves disease. Each CDR3 protein gets one entry after TCRdb re-called the multiplex PCR reads with MiXCR. The data show roughly 500,000 distinct CDR3 sequences, with 9.5% to 15% seen just once and roughly 8.9% held by the top ten. The sample also formed part of further work on T cells in Graves' hyperthyroidism and ophthalmopathy.

The sample here was peripheral blood mononuclear cells (PBMCs), taken at new diagnosis, from a patient treated with antithyroid drugs. These receptors all stem from a woman in her 30s with Graves disease. The CDR3 runs from the conserved cysteine through the conserved F or W. A D gene is named only where the DNA matches it firmly. Clone sizes are given selectively: once, few, many, or a class where the clone is expanded.

many	TRBV11-2	.	TRBJ1-1	TGTGCCAGCAGCCTAGGACTCGGATTTACTGAAGCTTTCTTT	CASSLGLGFTEAFF
many	TRBV19	.	TRBJ1-5	TGTGCCAGTGGAGGTTTAAACAGGGGCAATCAGCCCCAGCATTTT	CASGGLNRGNQPQHF
many	TRBV11-2	.	TRBJ1-1	TGTGCCAGCAGCTTCGACCCCACCCGGACTGAAGCTTTCTTT	CASSFDPTRTEAFF
many	TRBV29-1	TRBD2	TRBJ2-1	TGCAGCGTTGAAGGCACTAGCGGAGCTAGCTCCTACAATGAGCAGTTCTTC	CSVEGTSGASSYNEQFF
many	TRBV11-2	.	TRBJ2-7	TGTGCCAGCAGTCTAGGCAGCGCGGACGAGCAGTACTTC	CASSLGSADEQYF
many	TRBV27	.	TRBJ1-1	TGTGCCAGCAGTTTAACCCTGGGGAACACTGAAGCTTTCTTT	CASSLTLGNTEAFF
many	TRBV9	TRBD2	TRBJ2-1	TGTGCCAGCAGCGGGGGACTAGCGGACATCAATGAGCAGTTCTTC	CASSGGLADINEQFF
many	TRBV7-2	TRBD2	TRBJ2-1	TGTGCCAGCAACCTATGGACTAGCGGGAGTAATGAGCAGTTCTTC	CASNLWTSGSNEQFF
few	TRBV27	TRBD2	TRBJ2-7	TGTGCCAGCAGTTTCGGACTAGCGGGAGTCTACGAGCAGTACTTC	CASSFGLAGVYEQYF
many	TRBV20-1	TRBD2	TRBJ2-2	TGCAGTGCCCGGACGGCTAGCGGGAGGAGGAACACCGGGGAGCTGTTTTTT	CSARTASGRRNTGELFF
many	TRBV5-4	TRBD1	TRBJ1-2	TGTGCCAGCAGCTTGTGGGACAGTGGCTACACCTTC	CASSLWDSGYTF
few	TRBV10-2	.	TRBJ2-6	TGCGCCAGCAGACCAACTGGGGCCAACGTCCTGACTTTC	CASRPTGANVLTF
many	TRBV2	TRBD1	TRBJ1-2	TGTGCCAGCCACAGGGGCTTAGGCTACACCTTC	CASHRGLGYTF
.	TRBV20-1	TRBD1	TRBJ1-3	TGCAGTGCTAGGTTGACAGGGGCTGGAAACACCATATATTTT	CSARLTGAGNTIYF